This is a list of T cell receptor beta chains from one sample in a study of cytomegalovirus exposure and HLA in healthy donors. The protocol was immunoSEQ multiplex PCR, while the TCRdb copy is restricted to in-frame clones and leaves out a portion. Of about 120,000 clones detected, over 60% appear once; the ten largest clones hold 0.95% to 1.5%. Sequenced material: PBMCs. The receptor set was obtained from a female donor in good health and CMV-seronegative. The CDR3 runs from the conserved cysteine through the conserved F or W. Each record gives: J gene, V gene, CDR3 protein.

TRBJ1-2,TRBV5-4,CASSLDPGGDYGYTF
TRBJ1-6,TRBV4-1,CASSQEVTGESPLHF
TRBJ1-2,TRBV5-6,CASSLGGSYGYTF
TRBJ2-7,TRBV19,CASSMGQAFSYEQYF
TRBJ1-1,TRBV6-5,CASSYSSFRRATEAFF
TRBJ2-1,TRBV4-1,CASKRQAPEWEQFF
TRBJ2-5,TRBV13,CASSPWGLETQYF
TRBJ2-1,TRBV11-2,CASSPGTSGGDEQFF
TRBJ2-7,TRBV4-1,CASSQETSGIPYEQYF
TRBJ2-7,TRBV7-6,CASSPRGSYEQYF
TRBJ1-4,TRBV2,CASRVDGGEEKLFF
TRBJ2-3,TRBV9,CASSRAGFASTDTQYF
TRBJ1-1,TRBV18,CASSPSDYRGFTEAFF
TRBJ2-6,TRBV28,CASRLSGANVLTF
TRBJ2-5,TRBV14,CASSQVRGPQETQYF
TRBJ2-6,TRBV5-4,CASSGETGPRVLTF
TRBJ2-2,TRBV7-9,CASSSGTSGGATPGELFF
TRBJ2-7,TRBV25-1,CASSEPGTYEQYF
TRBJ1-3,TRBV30,CAWSVTHGNTIYF
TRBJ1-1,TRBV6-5,CASRTPTGITEAFF
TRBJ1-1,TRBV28,CASSLWREPEAFF
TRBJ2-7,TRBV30,CAWSVQTGYEQYF
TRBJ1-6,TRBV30,CAWSRRGSPLHF
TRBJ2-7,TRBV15,CATSSRGLRDRRSAEQYF
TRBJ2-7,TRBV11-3,CASSLGQDYEQYF
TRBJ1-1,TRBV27,CASSFSRGPPEAFF
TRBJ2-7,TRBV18,CASSPGTGYYEQYF
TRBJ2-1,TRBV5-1,CASRTDRAYNEQFF
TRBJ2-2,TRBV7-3,CASSPRPNTGELFF
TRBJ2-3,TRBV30,CAWSELAGGEDTQYF
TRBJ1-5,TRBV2,CASRRGQANQPQHF
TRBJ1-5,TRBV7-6,CASSPKHLSNQPQHF
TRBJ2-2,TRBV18,CASSPLQGLKTGELFF
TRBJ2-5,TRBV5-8,CASSMTSGRVGRETQYF
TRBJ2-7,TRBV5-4,CASSLGGQGFLEQYF
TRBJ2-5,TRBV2,CASSEEGTAQETQYF
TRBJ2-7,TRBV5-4,CASSPQLRPGTSVHEQYF